This TCR beta chain was profiled in a study of blood T cell repertoires in COVID-19. At the level of the study: Spain, Italy and the United States supplied samples that represented acute and convalescent COVID-19. The analysed material was cDNA or gDNA that came from T cells, B-cell-depleted T cells, or PBMCs.

Which cohort a participant joined came from the clinical history participants gave. The CDR3 runs to 14 residues. The V end was cut by 4 bases, the J end by 0 bases, with 13 bases between. Germline V lookup: CDR1 SQVTM, CDR2 ANQGSEA. As processed by the authors: Estimates of nucleated cell counts were drawn from the amplification of reference gene primers. Using immunoSEQ multiplex PCR, the repertoire was profiled, and TCRdb retains in-frame clones only, with some absent. V, J and clone size were drawn from that table, and D and trimming were deduced from the DNA. The table records 390,000 or so clones, around 87% of them present only once.

The sequence was obtained from a woman aged 45-59 years who had recovered from COVID-19. V usage is TRBV29-1 and J usage is TRBJ2-7, with a weak D call TRBD2 (5 bases). The specimen was PBMCs or T cells enriched from blood (not recorded which). The CDR3 DNA is TGCAGCGTTGTATCACCTGAGGGCTCCTACGAGCAGTACTTC. It yields the protein CSVVSPEGSYEQYF.